This T cell receptor beta chain was identified during a study of T-cell memory formation after mild COVID-19. For the study at large: Largely, TCR clusters stayed within a single donor.

TCRdb redid the calling of the 5' RACE reads with MiXCR, one entry per CDR3 protein. The sample shows hundreds of thousands of distinct CDR3 sequences, roughly an eighth of them seen only once. Germline V lookup: CDR1 SNHLY, CDR2 FYNNEI. J gave up 0 bases and V 6 bases, and 11 bases lay outside the gene matches. CDR3 length: 16 amino acids. This clonotype was obtained from a young man who had mild COVID-19 (a few samples of this study predate the infection). Cell type and time point are not known. J is TRBJ2-7 and V is TRBV2; 7 positions agree with TRBD1. Sequenced sample: PBMCs or a T cell subset sorted from them (not recorded which). CDR3 protein: CASSSLKDRPSYEQYF. CDR3 DNA sequence: TGTGCCAGCAGCTCGCTTAAGGACAGGCCCTCCTACGAGCAGTACTTC.